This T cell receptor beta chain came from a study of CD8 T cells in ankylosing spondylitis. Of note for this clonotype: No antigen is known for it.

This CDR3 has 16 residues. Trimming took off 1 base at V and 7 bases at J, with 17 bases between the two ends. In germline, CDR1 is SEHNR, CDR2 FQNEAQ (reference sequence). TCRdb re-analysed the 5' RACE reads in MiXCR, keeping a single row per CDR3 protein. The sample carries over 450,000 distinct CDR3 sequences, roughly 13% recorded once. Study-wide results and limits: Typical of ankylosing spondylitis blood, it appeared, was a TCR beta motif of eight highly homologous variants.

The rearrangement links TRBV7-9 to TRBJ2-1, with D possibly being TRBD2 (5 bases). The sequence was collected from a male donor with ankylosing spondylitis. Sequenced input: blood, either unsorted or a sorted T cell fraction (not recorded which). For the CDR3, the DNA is TGTGCCAGCAGCTTAGTATTCGGGGTAGGAAATAATGAGCAGTTCTTC. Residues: CASSLVFGVGNNEQFF.